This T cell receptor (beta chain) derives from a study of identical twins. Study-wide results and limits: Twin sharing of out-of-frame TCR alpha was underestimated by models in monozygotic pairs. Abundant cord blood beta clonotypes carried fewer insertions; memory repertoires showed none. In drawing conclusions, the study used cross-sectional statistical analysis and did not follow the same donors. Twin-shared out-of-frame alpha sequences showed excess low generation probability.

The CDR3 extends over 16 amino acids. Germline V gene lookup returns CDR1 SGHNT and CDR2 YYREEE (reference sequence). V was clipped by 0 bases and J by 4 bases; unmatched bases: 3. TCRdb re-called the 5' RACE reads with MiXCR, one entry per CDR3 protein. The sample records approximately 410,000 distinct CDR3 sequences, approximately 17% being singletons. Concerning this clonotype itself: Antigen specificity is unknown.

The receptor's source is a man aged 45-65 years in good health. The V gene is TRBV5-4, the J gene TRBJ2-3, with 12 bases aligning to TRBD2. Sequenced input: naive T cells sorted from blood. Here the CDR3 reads CASSLALAGGPDTQYF. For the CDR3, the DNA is TGTGCCAGCAGCTTGGCTCTAGCGGGAGGGCCAGATACGCAGTATTTT.